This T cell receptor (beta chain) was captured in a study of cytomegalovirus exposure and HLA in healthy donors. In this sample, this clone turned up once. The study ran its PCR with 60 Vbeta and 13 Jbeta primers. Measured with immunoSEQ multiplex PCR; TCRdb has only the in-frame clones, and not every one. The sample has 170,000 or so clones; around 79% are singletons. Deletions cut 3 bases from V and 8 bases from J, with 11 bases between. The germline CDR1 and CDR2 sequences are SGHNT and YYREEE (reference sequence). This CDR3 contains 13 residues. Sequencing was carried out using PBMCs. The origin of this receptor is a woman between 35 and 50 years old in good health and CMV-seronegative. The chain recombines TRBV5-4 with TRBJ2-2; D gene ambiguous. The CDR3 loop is CASSSLMEGELFF. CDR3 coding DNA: TGTGCCAGCAGCTCCTTAATGGAGGGGGAGCTGTTTTTT.